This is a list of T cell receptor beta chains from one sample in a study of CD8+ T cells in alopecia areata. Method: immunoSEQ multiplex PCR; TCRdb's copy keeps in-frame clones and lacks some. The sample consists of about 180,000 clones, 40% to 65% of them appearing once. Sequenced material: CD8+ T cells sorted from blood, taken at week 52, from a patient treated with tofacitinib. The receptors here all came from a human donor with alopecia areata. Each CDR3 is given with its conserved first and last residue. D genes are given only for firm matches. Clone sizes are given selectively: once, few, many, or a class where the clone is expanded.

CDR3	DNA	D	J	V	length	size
CASSYVGGGADEQFF	TGTGCCAGCAGTTACGTCGGGGGGGGCGCCGATGAGCAGTTCTTC	TRBD2	TRBJ2-1	TRBV6-5	15	-
CASARGTDSYEQYF	TGTGCCAGCGCTCGGGGGACAGACTCCTACGAGCAGTACTTC	-	TRBJ2-7	TRBV9	14	once
CASSGGTGFYTDTQYF	TGTGCCAGCAGCGGGGGTACAGGGTTTTACACAGATACGCAGTATTTT	-	TRBJ2-3	TRBV5-6	16	-
CASSYPSGGSSDTQYF	TGTGCCAGCAGCTACCCTAGCGGGGGGTCCTCAGATACGCAGTATTTT	TRBD2	TRBJ2-3	TRBV7-3	16	-
CASSQYMERETADTQYF	TGCGCCAGCAGCCAATACATGGAGCGGGAGACCGCAGATACGCAGTATTTT	TRBD2	TRBJ2-3	TRBV4-1	17	-
CASSTTGSTDTQYF	TGTGCCAGCAGCACGACAGGGAGCACAGATACGCAGTATTTT	TRBD1	TRBJ2-3	TRBV7-2	14	-
CASSEMPSSYNSPLHF	TGTGCCAGCAGTGAGATGCCGAGCTCCTATAATTCACCCCTCCACTTT	-	TRBJ1-6	TRBV2	16	-
CASIEIRTGKSPLHF	TGTGCCAGCATCGAGATTCGGACAGGGAAGTCACCCCTCCACTTT	TRBD1	TRBJ1-6	TRBV7-9	15	few
CSAAGQAETQYF	TGCAGCGCCGCCGGACAGGCAGAGACCCAGTACTTC	TRBD1	TRBJ2-5	TRBV29-1	12	-
CASSLENQPQHF	TGTGCCAGCAGCTTGGAGAATCAGCCCCAGCATTTT	-	TRBJ1-5	TRBV5-4	12	-
CSVDNPNTEAFF	TGCAGCGTCGACAACCCGAACACTGAAGCTTTCTTT	-	TRBJ1-1	TRBV29-1	12	-
CASSVGLAGALQETQYF	TGTGCCAGCAGCGTGGGACTAGCGGGGGCCCTCCAAGAGACCCAGTACTTC	TRBD2	TRBJ2-5	TRBV7-8	17	-
CASSDSSWVNHEQYF	TGTGCCAGCAGTGACAGTTCGTGGGTCAACCACGAGCAGTACTTC	-	TRBJ2-7	TRBV7-9	15	-
CASGTAGTGATYGYTF	TGTGCTAGTGGCACCGCTGGGACAGGGGCGACCTATGGCTACACCTTC	TRBD1	TRBJ1-2	TRBV12-5	16	-
CASTRGRLHEEQFF	TGTGCCAGCACCAGGGGGAGACTTCACGAGGAGCAGTTCTTC	TRBD1	TRBJ2-1	TRBV27	14	-
CASSPQPGQGNTGELFF	TGTGCCAGCAGCCCCCAGCCGGGACAGGGGAACACCGGGGAGCTGTTTTTT	TRBD1	TRBJ2-2	TRBV7-9	17	-
CAWNVDNTDTQYF	TGTGCCTGGAATGTGGATAACACAGATACGCAGTATTTT	-	TRBJ2-3	TRBV30	13	-
CASSLYDEQFF	TGTGCCAGCAGCTTATACGATGAGCAGTTCTTC	-	TRBJ2-1	TRBV7-9	11	few
CAWSYKGGKPYEQYF	TGTGCCTGGAGCTACAAAGGGGGGAAGCCCTACGAGCAGTACTTC	-	TRBJ2-7	TRBV30	15	-
CASTWLAGTQETQYF	TGTGCCAGCACCTGGTTAGCGGGGACCCAAGAGACCCAGTACTTC	TRBD2	TRBJ2-5	TRBV11-2	15	-
CSVDRGLGANVLTF	TGCAGCGTTGACAGGGGGCTCGGGGCCAACGTCCTGACTTTC	TRBD1	TRBJ2-6	TRBV29-1	14	-
CASSLGDGGYTF	TGTGCCAGCAGCCTTGGGGACGGTGGCTACACCTTC	-	TRBJ1-2	TRBV6-5	12	-
CASSSGVGKNIQYF	TGTGCCAGCAGCTCAGGGGTGGGCAAAAACATTCAGTACTTC	-	TRBJ2-4	TRBV7-2	14	few
CASSPVDLEQFF	TGTGCCAGCAGCCCAGTGGACCTTGAGCAGTTCTTC	-	TRBJ2-1	TRBV7-9	12	-
CASSVKGSQGSSGNTIYF	TGTGCCAGCAGCGTAAAGGGCTCACAGGGGTCCTCTGGAAACACCATATATTTT	TRBD1	TRBJ1-3	TRBV9	18	few
CASDSGYGYTF	TGTGCCAGCGACAGTGGCTATGGCTACACCTTC	-	TRBJ1-2	TRBV5-6	11	-
CATSRGLAEGGEYF	TGTGCCACCAGCAGAGGACTAGCTGAGGGTGGCGAGTACTTC	TRBD2	TRBJ2-7	TRBV15	14	-
CASSVVQAGNTIYF	TGTGCCAGCAGCGTAGTACAGGCTGGAAACACCATATATTTT	-	TRBJ1-3	TRBV9	14	-
CASSLVRNTEAFF	TGTGCCAGCAGCTTGGTCAGAAACACTGAAGCTTTCTTT	-	TRBJ1-1	TRBV5-6	13	-
CASSQDGELYEQYF	TGCGCCAGCAGCCAAGATGGGGAGCTCTACGAGCAGTACTTC	-	TRBJ2-7	TRBV4-1	14	few
CASSQGSGNTIYF	TGCGCCAGCAGTCAGGGCTCTGGAAACACCATATATTTT	-	TRBJ1-3	TRBV5-1	13	-
CASSLVIGVGDTQYF	TGTGCCAGCAGCTTAGTAATCGGGGTGGGAGATACGCAGTATTTT	-	TRBJ2-3	TRBV7-2	15	once
CASSSRRGSGEQYF	TGTGCCAGCAGCTCCCGCCGGGGAAGCGGCGAGCAGTACTTC	-	TRBJ2-7	TRBV13	14	-
CASSQGSLRGGTYEQYF	TGTGCCAGCAGCCAGGGCTCTTTGCGGGGGGGCACCTACGAGCAGTACTTC	TRBD2	TRBJ2-7	TRBV14	17	-
CASTDRNYGYTF	TGTGCCAGCACGGACAGGAATTACGGCTACACCTTC	TRBD1	TRBJ1-2	TRBV19	12	-
CASSQVGRGVDEQYF	TGCGCCAGCAGCCAGGTAGGAAGGGGTGTCGACGAGCAGTACTTC	-	TRBJ2-7	TRBV4-1	15	-
CASRPTGRHEQYF	TGTGCCAGCAGGCCTACAGGGCGCCACGAGCAGTACTTC	-	TRBJ2-7	TRBV5-6	13	-
CASRLAGTGWETQYF	TGTGCTTCCCGGCTAGCGGGGACTGGATGGGAGACCCAGTACTTC	TRBD2	TRBJ2-5	TRBV30	15	-
CSVRTGGQTEAFF	TGCAGCGTGAGGACAGGGGGTCAGACTGAAGCTTTCTTT	TRBD1	TRBJ1-1	TRBV29-1	13	-
CASRGAGGTEAFF	TGTGCCAGTAGAGGGGCAGGGGGCACTGAAGCTTTCTTT	TRBD1	TRBJ1-1	TRBV19	13	-
CASSDDPASRSLHF	TGTGCCAGCAGCGATGACCCGGCCTCCCGGTCCCTCCACTTT	-	TRBJ1-6	TRBV9	14	-
CASSPWTGAYNEQFF	TGCGCCAGCAGTCCCTGGACAGGGGCATACAATGAGCAGTTCTTC	TRBD1	TRBJ2-1	TRBV23-1	15	-
CASRLIGDTDTQYF	TGTGCCAGCAGGCTAATCGGTGATACAGATACGCAGTATTTT	-	TRBJ2-3	TRBV27	14	-
CASSSLRDSSLIDTQYF	TGTGCCAGCAGCTCCCTCCGGGACTCCTCTTTGATTGATACGCAGTATTTT	-	TRBJ2-3	TRBV9	17	-
CASGLYWTGGNNEQFF	TGTGCTAGTGGTTTGTACTGGACAGGGGGCAACAATGAGCAGTTCTTC	TRBD1	TRBJ2-1	TRBV12-5	16	-
CASSLGGGSSGEQFF	TGTGCCAGCAGCTTGGGCGGGGGGTCCTCGGGCGAGCAGTTCTTC	TRBD2	TRBJ2-1	TRBV11-2	15	-
CASSSTGGIVHEQYF	TGTGCCAGCAGTTCTACAGGGGGCATTGTCCACGAGCAGTACTTC	TRBD1	TRBJ2-7	TRBV27	15	-
CASPGEGNTGELFF	TGTGCCAGCCCTGGGGAGGGAAACACCGGGGAGCTGTTTTTT	TRBD2	TRBJ2-2	TRBV2	14	-
CAWAPDSSYEQYF	TGTGCCTGGGCCCCTGACAGTTCCTACGAGCAGTACTTC	-	TRBJ2-7	TRBV30	13	few
CASSLELRVRLKETQYF	TGCGCCAGCAGCTTGGAACTCCGGGTCCGACTAAAAGAGACCCAGTACTTC	-	TRBJ2-5	TRBV5-1	17	-
CAWTGDSIDSPLHF	TGTGCCTGGACAGGGGATTCAATAGATTCACCCCTCCACTTT	-	TRBJ1-6	TRBV30	14	-
CASSQDISYEQYF	TGCGCCAGCAGCCAGGACATCTCCTACGAGCAGTACTTC	-	TRBJ2-7	TRBV5-1	13	few